These 27 T cell receptor beta chains were sequenced from one sample in a study of CD8 T cells in Susac syndrome. Random hexamers were used to reverse transcribe the RNA input (roughly 0.5 to 1 ug). Using its own MiXCR run on the immunoSEQ multiplex PCR reads, TCRdb lists one record per CDR3 protein. The sample comprises about 76,000 distinct CDR3 sequences, roughly 90% of which are singletons, and less than 0.55% rests with the top ten. Sequenced: CD8+ T cells from PBMCs. The receptors derive from a human donor with multiple sclerosis.

The V and J genes are TRBV3-1 and TRBJ2-1; 8 nucleotides align to TRBD1. Trimming at V came to 5 bases and at J to 2 bases, leaving 11 bases not matched to a gene. The CDR3 loop spans 17 amino acids. The germline gives CDR1 LGHDT, CDR2 YNNKEL (reference sequence). The CDR3 DNA sequence: TGTGCCAGCAGCTCGGACAGGGCTAAGAGGGCCTACAATGAGCAGTTCTTC. Protein product: CASSSDRAKRAYNEQFF.

This chain links TRBV12-3 or TRBV12-4 with TRBJ2-1; a possible D gene is TRBD2 (5 bases). CDR3 length: 11 residues. The V end lost 4 bases, the J end lost 7 bases, and 5 bases lay between the germline ends. CDR3 sequence reads: CASSSGNEQFF. For the CDR3, the DNA is TGTGCCAGCAGTTCGGGGAATGAGCAGTTCTTC.

Details on this clonotype: At one end, the junction sequence differs from germline, possibly due to a read error. The gene calls are TRBV27 and TRBJ2-7; 8 bases line up with TRBD2. In germline, CDR1 is MNHEY, CDR2 SMNVEV (reference sequence). The CDR3 runs 18 residues. CDR3 DNA sequence: TGTGCCAGCAGTTTAGAGGGGGGGACTAGTCCACAATCCTCCGAGCAGTACTTC. Protein product: CASSLEGGTSPQSSEQYF.

This clonotype is a singleton in its sample. The J gene is TRBJ2-1, the V gene TRBV12-3 or TRBV12-4, with D possibly TRBD2 on 7 matching bases. The CDR3 covers 13 residues. Trimming cost V 1 base and J 9 bases, with 10 bases left between them. The CDR3 spells CASSLGGGAEQFF. In DNA, the CDR3 is TGTGCCAGCAGTTTAGGAGGGGGGGCTGAGCAGTTCTTC.

V gene TRBV7-9 combines with J gene TRBJ2-2; TRBD2 is a possible D gene (6 bases). Germline V gene sequence: CDR1 SEHNR, CDR2 FQNEAQ (reference sequence). V lost 3 bases and J lost 7, with 15 bases in between. The CDR3 length is 15 residues. DNA for the CDR3: TGTGCCAGCAGCTTCGAACTAGCCGTTGGCGGGGAGCTGTTTTTT. Amino acid sequence: CASSFELAVGGELFF.

The chain has TRBV7-2 and TRBJ2-5; 9 bases line up with TRBD1. The germline V gene has CDR1 SGHTA and CDR2 FQGNSA. The V segment lost 5 bases and the J segment 4 bases; nucleotides outside the gene matches: 8. The CDR3 runs to 15 residues. CDR3 nucleotide sequence: TGTGCCAGCAGCGTGACAGGGGGAAGGCTAGAGACCCAGTACTTC. Translated: CASSVTGGRLETQYF.

This chain joins TRBV9 and TRBJ2-5; 7 bases map to TRBD2. Germline lookup yields CDR1 SGDLS and CDR2 YYNGEE. Germline trimming cut 0 bases from V and 5 bases from J; bases unmatched to any gene: 4. This CDR3 has 14 residues. As DNA, the CDR3 is TGTGCCAGCAGCGTAGCTGGGGGAGGGGAGACCCAGTACTTC. Its protein product is CASSVAGGGETQYF.

The chain couples TRBV7-8 to TRBJ1-5, with no clear D. Per germline, CDR1 SGHVS and CDR2 FQNEAQ. The ends were cut back, 1 base at V and 2 bases at J, with 12 bases in the middle. The CDR3 length is 16 residues. Here the CDR3 DNA reads TGTGCCAGCAGCTTAGAACAGCACGGTGGCAATCAGCCCCAGCATTTT. This codes for CASSLEQHGGNQPQHF.

This clonotype was detected once. The chain combines TRBV20-1 with TRBJ2-7, with 8 bases fitting TRBD2. Losses at the gene ends were 3 bases for V and 3 bases for J; bases not matched to a gene: 10. Germline assignment: CDR1 DFQATT and CDR2 SNEGSKA (reference sequence). This CDR3 comprises 15 residues. The CDR3: CSASLRTSFNYEQYF. The CDR3 DNA follows: TGCAGTGCTAGCCTGAGGACTAGCTTCAACTACGAGCAGTACTTC.

This clonotype was seen a single time. The V gene is TRBV28, the J gene TRBJ2-7, with D perhaps TRBD1 (6 bases). V was trimmed by 1 base and J by 6 bases, leaving 10 bases between them. CDR1 is MDHEN, CDR2 SYDVKM, per germline. The CDR3 consists of 13 residues. CDR3: CASSLSGAGEQYF. CDR3 DNA sequence: TGTGCCAGCAGTTTATCAGGGGCCGGCGAGCAGTACTTC.

The genes are TRBV12-3 or TRBV12-4 and TRBJ2-7; D uncertain. V dropped 3 bases and J dropped 5 bases, with 5 bases sitting between them. CDR3 size: 11 residues. The CDR3 sequence is CASSFGNEQYF. The CDR3 nucleotides are TGTGCCAGCAGTTTTGGGAACGAGCAGTACTTC.

The chain couples TRBV28 to TRBJ2-6; tentative D call: TRBD1 (6 bases). The V end lost 6 bases, the J end lost 2 bases, and 20 bases lay between the germline ends. CDR1 MDHEN and CDR2 SYDVKM come from the germline V gene. This CDR3 contains 18 residues. The CDR3 nucleotides read TGTGCCAGCAGCAAGCCCCAGGGGCTCCCGGCTGGGGCCAACGTCCTGACTTTC. This sequence encodes CASSKPQGLPAGANVLTF.

A single count supports this clonotype. The chain couples TRBV6-5 to TRBJ2-2, with unresolved D. This CDR3 spans 13 amino acids. Germline V gene lookup returns CDR1 MNHEY and CDR2 SVGAGI. The V end was cut by 0 bases, the J end by 7 bases, with 6 bases between. This CDR3 reads CASSYSKVGELFF. CDR3 DNA: TGTGCCAGCAGTTACTCGAAAGTCGGGGAGCTGTTTTTT.

The chain joins TRBV6-6 to TRBJ2-5, with D perhaps TRBD1 or TRBD2 (5 bases each). Germline lookup yields CDR1 MNHNY and CDR2 SVGAGI (reference sequence). Trimming took off 3 bases at V and 1 base at J, with 12 bases between the two ends. The CDR3 consists of 15 residues. The CDR3 coding sequence is TGTGCCAGCAGTTATTTGTCCGGGGCCCAAGAGACCCAGTACTTC. Its protein is CASSYLSGAQETQYF.

The V call is TRBV28, the J call TRBJ2-1, with 7 bases lining up with TRBD2. The CDR3 spans 15 residues. The junction had 5 bases not matched to a gene; V was cut back by 6 bases and J by 0 bases. Germline CDR1 reads MDHEN; CDR2 reads SYDVKM. The CDR3 bases are TGTGCCAGCAGCAGACCTAGCGGCTCCTACAATGAGCAGTTCTTC. Encoded protein: CASSRPSGSYNEQFF.

The V call is TRBV9, the J call TRBJ1-1, with TRBD1 as a possible D gene (6 bases). The V and J ends lost 5 bases and 0 bases respectively, with 14 bases between them. The CDR3 is 15 residues long. Per germline, CDR1 SGDLS and CDR2 YYNGEE. The CDR3 region has the DNA TGTGCCAGCAGTGGTACAGGGATCATGAACACTGAAGCTTTCTTT. Its translation is CASSGTGIMNTEAFF. Complete variable domain (other parts from reference TRBV9 and TRBJ1-1): DSGVTQTPKHLITATGQRVTLRCSPRSGDLSVYWYQQSLDQGLQFLIQYYNGEERAKGNILERFSAQQFPDLHSELNLSSLELGDSALYFCASSGTGIMNTEAFFGQGTRLTVV.

J is TRBJ2-5 and V is TRBV2; a possible D gene is TRBD1 (7 bases). The CDR3 runs to 16 residues. Per the germline V gene, CDR1 is SNHLY and CDR2 is FYNNEI. The V end lost 6 bases, the J end lost 2 bases, and 19 bases lay between the germline ends. CDR3 nucleotide sequence: TGTGCCAGCAGCCCTGACAGGGACTGGATGCAAGAGACCCAGTACTTC. Protein product: CASSPDRDWMQETQYF. Drawing the rest from reference TRBV2 and TRBJ2-5, the complete variable domain is EPEVTQTPSHQVTQMGQEVILRCVPISNHLYFYWYRQILGQKVEFLVSFYNNEISEKSEIFDDQFSVERPDGSNFTLKIRSTKLEDSAMYFCASSPDRDWMQETQYFGPGTRLLVL.

The chain recombines TRBV7-8 with TRBJ1-5; D remains unclear. There are 13 residues in the CDR3. Trimming removed 2 bases at V and 4 bases at J, with 6 bases between. Germline assignment: CDR1 SGHVS and CDR2 FQNEAQ. CDR3 coding DNA: TGTGCCAGCAGCTTACCCCCTAATCAGCCCCAGCATTTT. Translated, it gives CASSLPPNQPQHF.

V usage is TRBV7-9 and J usage is TRBJ2-1; 10 bases are shared with TRBD2. V trimming: 5 bases; J trimming: 4 bases; junction bases outside the gene matches: 11. Per the germline V gene, CDR1 is SEHNR and CDR2 is FQNEAQ (reference sequence). The CDR3 is 17 residues long. CDR3 nucleotides: TGTGCCAGCAGCGGAGGCGCTAGCGGGGGCCCATACAATGAGCAGTTCTTC. Protein: CASSGGASGGPYNEQFF.

The chain couples TRBV29-1 to TRBJ2-5; 8 bases are shared with TRBD1. The CDR3 totals 13 residues. V was pared by 5 bases and J by 4 bases, with 6 bases of the junction left unmatched. CDR1 SQVTM and CDR2 ANQGSEA come from the germline V gene. The CDR3 loop reads CSVLTGDGETQYF. The CDR3 DNA reads TGCAGCGTTCTGACAGGGGATGGAGAGACCCAGTACTTC. The whole variable domain, filled in from reference TRBV29-1 and TRBJ2-5, reads SAVISQKPSRDICQRGTSLTIQCQVDSQVTMMFWYRQQPGQSLTLIATANQGSEATYESGFVIDKFPISRPNLTFSTLTVSNMSPEDSSIYLCSVLTGDGETQYFGPGTRLLVL.

V is TRBV15 and J is TRBJ2-7; 8 bases agree with TRBD2. Germline CDR1 reads LNHNV; CDR2 reads YYDKDF (reference sequence). The CDR3 covers 15 residues. V was pared by 0 bases and J by 9 bases, with 10 bases of the junction left unmatched. As DNA, the CDR3 is TGTGCCACCAGCAGAGAGCGGGGGGCCCTCCAGGTGCAGTACTTC. It is translated as CATSRERGALQVQYF.

The count of this clonotype is one. The chain couples TRBV3-1 to TRBJ2-3; D is uncertain. The V end lost 1 base, the J end lost 0 bases, and 11 bases lay between the germline ends. This CDR3 region has 16 residues. Germline loops: CDR1 LGHDT, CDR2 YNNKEL (reference sequence). CDR3 bases: TGTGCCAGCAGCCAAGGAAGTGTTAGAAGCACAGATACGCAGTATTTT. This encodes CASSQGSVRSTDTQYF.

V usage is TRBV19 and J usage is TRBJ1-1; D uncertain. Trimming left V 7 bases short and J 7 bases short, with 10 bases between. Germline V CDR1 and CDR2: LNHDA, SQIVND (reference sequence). The CDR3 has 11 amino acids. The CDR3 nucleotides are TGTGCCAGTATCTGGGGTTTTGAAGCTTTCTTT. It translates to CASIWGFEAFF. Looking up the rest from reference TRBV19 and TRBJ1-1 gives the full variable domain: DGGITQSPKYLFRKEGQNVTLSCEQNLNHDAMYWYRQDPGQGLRLIYYSQIVNDFQKGDIAEGYSVSREKKESFPLTVTSAQKNPTAFYLCASIWGFEAFFGQGTRLTVV.

V gene TRBV5-1 combines with J gene TRBJ1-3; tentatively, D is TRBD1 (6 bases). CDR1 and CDR2 (germline): SGHRS, YFSETQ. The ends were cut back, 6 bases at V and 4 bases at J, with 17 bases in the middle. The CDR3 runs to 15 residues. In nucleotides, the CDR3 is TGCGCCAGCAAGCGGGACACCTCGGCAGGAAACACCATATATTTT. This translates into CASKRDTSAGNTIYF.

The chain couples TRBV5-4 to TRBJ2-2; TRBD1 might be the D (5 bases). The length of the CDR3 is 12 residues. The ends were cut back, 0 bases at V and 8 bases at J, with 5 bases in the middle. Looked up from germline, CDR1 is SGHNT and CDR2 is YYREEE (reference sequence). The CDR3 loop is CASSLGQGELFF. The CDR3, as DNA: TGTGCCAGCAGCTTGGGACAGGGGGAGCTGTTTTTT.

The rearrangement joins TRBV9 to TRBJ2-7; D may be TRBD2 (7 bases). With 3 bases removed from V and 6 bases from J, the gap between germline ends came to 13 bases. CDR1 and CDR2 (germline): SGDLS, YYNGEE. The CDR3 is 13 amino acids. The CDR3 nucleotides read TGTGCCAGCAGCGAGGGGGGGTCCGGCGAGCAGTACTTC. This encodes CASSEGGSGEQYF.

The chain has TRBV3-1 and TRBJ2-1, with TRBD2 as a possible D gene (7 bases). CDR3 size: 14 residues. V gave up 4 bases and J gave up 7 bases, with 14 bases separating them. Per the germline V gene, CDR1 is LGHDT and CDR2 is YNNKEL (reference sequence). The CDR3: CASSRGGLYNEQFF. The CDR3 nucleotides read TGTGCCAGCAGCCGGGGGGGCCTATATAATGAGCAGTTCTTC.